The 29 T cell receptor beta chains presented below share a single source sample, sequenced in a study of beta chain features in type 1 diabetes. Study-level points and caveats: All four CD4+ subsets from Type 1 diabetes patients carried moderately but significantly shorter TCRB CDR3s.

The authors reverse transcribed all of the isolated RNA, so sequencing captured expressed TCRB transcripts. Produced via immunoSEQ multiplex PCR; TCRdb's table is partial and in-frame only. The data contain hundreds of thousands of clones, roughly 13% of them seen just once; the ten biggest clones take up approximately 0.021%. These receptors' targets are unknown. The sequenced sample was naive CD4+ T cells from blood. All receptors come from a young man with type 1 diabetes.

This clone was observed a few times. The rearrangement uses TRBV10-2 and TRBJ2-2, with TRBD1 as a possible D gene (5 bases). Trimming took 5 bases from V and 7 from J, leaving 14 bases between them. This CDR3 has 14 residues. From germline, CDR1 is WSHSY and CDR2 SAAADI. The CDR3 DNA reads as TGCGCCAGCAGTAAAGGGGAAATTGACGGGGAGCTGTTTTTT. This gives the protein CASSKGEIDGELFF.

This clone has more than one count but fewer than ten. J is TRBJ2-2 and V is TRBV4-1, with D perhaps matching TRBD1 (6 bases). V lost 3 bases and J 7 bases, leaving 18 bases between the germline ends. Germline V lookup: CDR1 MGHRA, CDR2 YSYEKL. There are 16 residues in the CDR3. The CDR3 DNA sequence: TGCGCCAGCAGCCACACCCCCCGGACAGCCGGCGGGGAGCTGTTTTTT. Protein product: CASSHTPRTAGGELFF.

V is TRBV14 and J is TRBJ1-1; D call uncertain. V was pared by 10 bases and J by 0 bases, with 9 bases between. Germline V gene data show CDR1 as SGHDN and CDR2 as FVKESK. The CDR3 covers 12 residues. The CDR3 sequence is CATRHMNTEAFF. The DNA for the CDR3 is TGTGCCACCCGTCACATGAACACTGAAGCTTTCTTT.

V and J are TRBV5-1 and TRBJ2-5, with 8 bases lining up with TRBD2. The CDR3 is made up of 14 amino acids. From germline, CDR1 is SGHRS and CDR2 YFSETQ. V lost 5 bases, J lost 2 bases, and 5 bases stayed unmatched. CDR3 amino acids: CASRLTGGQETQYF. The CDR3 bases are TGCGCCAGCAGGTTGACGGGGGGGCAAGAGACCCAGTACTTC.

V and J are TRBV13 and TRBJ2-1; 8 bases match TRBD2. The V gene end was trimmed by 4 bases and the J gene end by 3 bases; junction bases not matched to a gene: 23. The CDR3 totals 21 residues. Germline loops: CDR1 PRHDT, CDR2 FYEKMQ (reference sequence). The CDR3 sequence: CASSSQRFGVGTRDVYNEQFF. The CDR3 DNA reads as TGTGCCAGCAGCTCTCAGAGGTTCGGGGTTGGGACTAGAGATGTCTACAATGAGCAGTTCTTC.

The V and J genes are TRBV2 and TRBJ1-2; a possible D gene is TRBD1 (6 bases). The V end was cut by 7 bases, the J end by 3 bases, with 12 bases between. Germline V gene lookup returns CDR1 SNHLY and CDR2 FYNNEI. This CDR3 comprises 13 residues. This CDR3 reads CASTGGPDYGYTF. As DNA, the CDR3 is TGTGCCAGCACCGGGGGCCCGGACTATGGCTACACCTTC.

This clone appeared a few times. J is TRBJ1-1 and V is TRBV4-1, with D uncertain. The CDR3 has 14 residues. Germline CDR1 is MGHRA and CDR2 is YSYEKL. Trimming took off 4 bases at V and 6 bases at J, with 15 bases between the two ends. CDR3 loop: CASSLETLGAEAFF. CDR3 DNA: TGCGCCAGCAGCCTAGAGACACTGGGTGCTGAAGCTTTCTTT.

Notes on this clone: The same CDR3 can be traced to other DNA sequences in this sample. The V gene is TRBV2, the J gene TRBJ2-5; D gene uncertain. This CDR3 has 12 residues. The germline V gene has CDR1 SNHLY and CDR2 FYNNEI. The V end lost 4 bases, the J end lost 3 bases, and 6 bases lay between the germline ends. The CDR3 region has the DNA TGTGCCAGCAGTGGGGAAGAAGAGACCCAGTACTTC. Translation: CASSGEEETQYF. Filled out from reference TRBV2 and TRBJ2-5, the complete variable domain reads EPEVTQTPSHQVTQMGQEVILRCVPISNHLYFYWYRQILGQKVEFLVSFYNNEISEKSEIFDDQFSVERPDGSNFTLKIRSTKLEDSAMYFCASSGEEETQYFGPGTRLLVL.

This clone was seen only a few times. In DNA form, the CDR3 reads TGCGCCAGCAGCACCTACCCGGGGACAGGGGGCTCCTACGAGCAGTACTTC. Residues: CASSTYPGTGGSYEQYF. This rearrangement joins TRBV4-1 to TRBJ2-7, with 11 positions matching TRBD1. In germline, CDR1 is MGHRA, CDR2 YSYEKL. After removal of 5 bases from V and 0 bases from J, the junction contained 9 bases not matched to a gene. This CDR3 spans 17 amino acids.

The V gene is TRBV30, the J gene TRBJ1-2; D ambiguous. CDR1 GTSNPN and CDR2 SVGIG come from the germline V gene (reference sequence). This CDR3 contains 14 residues. Trimming stripped 2 bases from V and 6 bases from J, with 16 bases between. As DNA, the CDR3 is TGTGCCTGGAGTTCGGGCACAGTGACTCATGGCTACACCTTC. Protein product: CAWSSGTVTHGYTF.

The genes are TRBV6-5 and TRBJ1-1; D unresolved. The length of the CDR3 is 14 residues. V lost 2 bases to trimming and J lost 5 bases, with 12 bases between them. The germline V gene has CDR1 MNHEY and CDR2 SVGAGI. CDR3 DNA: TGTGCCAGCAGTTACCTGGTAGAGGGTACTGAAGCTTTCTTT. Translating gives CASSYLVEGTEAFF.

The CDR3 region has the DNA TGTGCCAGCAGCCCCGGTTCGGGGCTCAATCAGCCCCAGCATTTT. It specifies CASSPGSGLNQPQHF. This sequence joins TRBV7-9 and TRBJ1-5, with D possibly matching TRBD1 (5 bases). V was cut by 5 bases and J by 3 bases, with 14 bases left in between. The CDR3 runs 15 residues. Germline-derived CDR1 and CDR2 are SEHNR and FQNEAQ (reference sequence). Full variable domain (missing parts from reference TRBV7-9 and TRBJ1-5): DTGVSQNPRHKITKRGQNVTFRCDPISEHNRLYWYRQTLGQGPEFLTYFQNEAQLEKSRLLSDRFSAERPKGSFSTLEIQRTEQGDSAMYLCASSPGSGLNQPQHFGDGTRLSIL.

This clone was counted a few times. The identical CDR3 is also encoded by other nucleotide sequences in the sample. J is TRBJ1-1 and V is TRBV6-5; D gene uncertain. Between the trimmed V and J ends, which lost 2 bases and 1 base, there was a span of 8 bases. The germline gives CDR1 MNHEY, CDR2 SVGAGI. This CDR3 has 14 amino acids. The CDR3 nucleotides read TGTGCCAGCAGTTACAGGACGGCGAACACTGAAGCTTTCTTT. This encodes CASSYRTANTEAFF.

This clone was seen a handful of times. The genes are TRBV4-1 and TRBJ2-1; 8 bases map to TRBD2. The CDR3 spans 16 residues. The V and J ends lost 4 bases and 8 bases, in that order; junction bases with no gene match: 13. Germline CDR1 reads MGHRA; CDR2 reads YSYEKL. The CDR3 protein is CASSRATGTRLHEQFF. The CDR3 region has the DNA TGCGCCAGCAGCCGGGCGACCGGGACTAGGCTCCATGAGCAGTTCTTC.

The rearrangement joins TRBV4-2 to TRBJ1-3; D unclear. The CDR3 is 13 residues long. Trimming removed 1 base from V and 9 bases from J, with 10 bases in between. Germline CDR1 reads LGHNA; CDR2 reads YNFKEQ. CDR3 protein: CASSQGEASTIYF. As DNA, the CDR3 is TGTGCCAGCAGCCAAGGGGAGGCAAGCACCATATATTTT.

A few counts support this clone. CDR3 protein: CSVEDRYTLHF. As DNA, the CDR3 is TGCAGCGTTGAAGATCGGTACACCCTCCACTTT. The chain joins TRBV29-1 to TRBJ1-6; D is unclear. The CDR3 sequence is 11 residues long. The V and J ends lost 0 bases and 14 bases respectively, with 8 bases between them. Germline V gives CDR1 SQVTM, CDR2 ANQGSEA.

This clone was recorded a few times. The chain links TRBV30 to TRBJ1-4; D call uncertain. V lost 8 bases and J lost 6, with 13 bases in between. The germline V gene has CDR1 GTSNPN and CDR2 SVGIG (reference sequence). The CDR3 sequence is 12 residues long. The CDR3 protein is CAEEVGDEKLFF. DNA of the CDR3: TGTGCCGAGGAGGTAGGCGATGAAAAACTGTTTTTT.

The chain links TRBV27 to TRBJ2-7; no firm D call. The V and J ends lost 6 bases and 0 bases respectively, with 18 bases between them. The CDR3 covers 16 residues. Germline loops: CDR1 MNHEY, CDR2 SMNVEV (reference sequence). CDR3 sequence: CASRADPGRSSYEQYF. CDR3 nucleotides: TGTGCCAGCAGAGCCGACCCTGGACGCAGCTCCTACGAGCAGTACTTC.

This clone occurred a few times. This rearrangement joins TRBV5-1 to TRBJ1-2; D possibly corresponds to TRBD1 (6 bases). V was trimmed by 0 bases and J by 6 bases, leaving 12 bases between them. The CDR3 consists of 14 residues. The V gene's germline CDR1 is SGHRS and CDR2 YFSETQ. Here the CDR3 DNA reads TGCGCCAGCAGCTTGGAAACAGGGAGGGATGGCTACACCTTC. As protein: CASSLETGRDGYTF.

The gene calls are TRBV4-2 and TRBJ2-7, with D possibly TRBD2 on 6 matching bases. Germline CDR1 LGHNA, CDR2 YNFKEQ. There are 14 residues in the CDR3. Trimming removed 4 bases at V and 2 bases at J, with 12 bases between. The CDR3 DNA reads as TGTGCCAGCAGCCCAGTCGGGGGACCCTACGAGCAGTACTTC. Protein: CASSPVGGPYEQYF.

This clone was seen a handful of times. The V and J genes are TRBV6-1 and TRBJ2-1; D ambiguous. The CDR3 sequence is 13 residues long. Between the trimmed V and J ends, which lost 7 bases and 4 bases, there was a span of 11 bases. The V gene's germline CDR1 is MNHNS and CDR2 SASEGT. CDR3 nucleotides: TGTGCCAGCACCACGACTCCTTACAATGAGCAGTTCTTC. Its protein is CASTTTPYNEQFF.

The V and J genes are TRBV27 and TRBJ2-7; D gene ambiguous. CDR1 MNHEY and CDR2 SMNVEV come from the germline V gene (reference sequence). This CDR3 region has 14 residues. Trimming removed 3 bases from V and 4 bases from J, with 13 bases in between. CDR3 protein: CASSFDPPGYEQYF. The CDR3 coding sequence is TGTGCCAGCAGTTTTGACCCCCCAGGTTACGAGCAGTACTTC.

This sequence joins TRBV14 and TRBJ1-2, with TRBD1 identical over 8 bases. V was clipped by 0 bases and J by 4 bases; unmatched bases: 4. CDR1 and CDR2 (germline): SGHDN, FVKESK. This CDR3 contains 15 residues. CDR3 in amino acids: CASSQDTGGVYGYTF. DNA of the CDR3: TGTGCCAGCAGCCAAGACACAGGGGGGGTCTATGGCTACACCTTC.

The chain uses TRBV30 and TRBJ1-2; D is unresolved. CDR1 and CDR2 (germline): GTSNPN, SVGIG (reference sequence). Trimming pared 0 bases from V and 5 bases from J, leaving 13 bases between. The CDR3 spans 14 residues. CDR3 sequence (DNA): TGTGCCTGGAGTGTCACCTCTCGGAATTATGGCTACACCTTC. This translates into CAWSVTSRNYGYTF.

The rearrangement uses TRBV7-2 and TRBJ1-5, with D unclear. The CDR3 loop spans 15 amino acids. Per germline, CDR1 SGHTA and CDR2 FQGNSA. Trimming removed 0 bases at V and 3 bases at J, with 9 bases between. CDR3 protein: CASSLAGGNNQPQHF. The DNA of the CDR3 is TGTGCCAGCAGCTTAGCGGGAGGGAACAATCAGCCCCAGCATTTT.

This clone showed up just a few times. The genes are TRBV5-1 and TRBJ2-5; TRBD2 agrees at 7 bases. The CDR3 runs 14 residues. Per the germline V gene, CDR1 is SGHRS and CDR2 is YFSETQ. V lost 5 bases and J lost 2; bases outside the gene matches: 6. The CDR3 sequence is CASRNGTIQETQYF. The CDR3 nucleotides are TGCGCCAGCAGGAACGGGACTATACAAGAGACCCAGTACTTC.

In its sample, this clone was seen a few times. The chain uses TRBV10-3 and TRBJ1-2, with D tentatively TRBD1 (5 bases). The length of the CDR3 is 14 residues. Trimming cost V 0 bases and J 9 bases, with 14 bases left between them. Germline CDR1 reads ENHRY; CDR2 reads SYGVKD. The CDR3 region is CAISESARDDRYTF. The CDR3 DNA follows: TGTGCCATCAGTGAGTCTGCCAGGGACGACCGCTACACCTTC.

Concerning this clone itself: Other DNA sequences in this sample translate to the same CDR3. The J gene is TRBJ2-7, the V gene TRBV13, with 7 bases that match TRBD2. V shed 5 bases, J shed 2 bases, and the junction held 6 bases outside the gene matches. The V gene's germline CDR1 is PRHDT and CDR2 FYEKMQ (reference sequence). This CDR3 is 14 amino acids long. CDR3 loop: CASSPRRGTYEQYF. The CDR3 DNA follows: TGTGCCAGCAGCCCCCGGCGGGGGACCTACGAGCAGTACTTC.

The V gene is TRBV5-1, the J gene TRBJ2-7; D remains ambiguous. The CDR3 has 15 residues. Germline values: CDR1 SGHRS, CDR2 YFSETQ. The V gene lost 1 base and the J gene lost 2 bases, with 13 bases spanning the gap. Written as DNA, the CDR3 is TGCGCCAGCAGCTTGTTGGCAGAAATTACCTACGAGCAGTACTTC. Translating gives CASSLLAEITYEQYF.